Listed below are T cell receptor beta chains from one sample, sequenced in a study of cytomegalovirus exposure and HLA in healthy donors. This table comes from immunoSEQ multiplex PCR, and its TCRdb copy is limited to in-frame clones, with some not included. The clone table shows around 76,000 clones, with the ten largest holding approximately 5.4%. What was sequenced was PBMCs. These receptors were collected from a man aged 35-49 years in good health and CMV-seronegative. CDR3s include the opening cysteine and the closing phenylalanine or tryptophan. D genes are given only for firm matches.

J gene | V gene | D gene | CDR3 DNA | CDR3 protein
TRBJ2-2 | TRBV7-2 | . | TGTGCCAGCAGCTTGACTAGGGCACCTGTAACCGGGGAGCTGTTTTTT | CASSLTRAPVTGELFF
TRBJ1-2 | TRBV29-1 | . | TGCAGCGTTGAAGATCTACGGAGGGGTGGCTACACCTTC | CSVEDLRRGGYTF
TRBJ2-5 | TRBV6-1 | TRBD2 | TGTGCCAGCCGAAAGCGGGGGCCGACGGAGACCCAGTACTTC | CASRKRGPTETQYF
TRBJ2-2 | TRBV19 | TRBD2 | TGTGCCAGTAGTACCCCCGGACTAGCGAACACCGGGGAGCTGTTTTTT | CASSTPGLANTGELFF
TRBJ2-1 | TRBV7-2 | TRBD2 | TGTGCCAGCAGCCTAGCGGCGGGGCCCAATGAGCAGTTCTTC | CASSLAAGPNEQFF
TRBJ2-3 | TRBV7-2 | . | TGTGCCAGCAGCTTAGTACGACTAAGGGATACGCAGTATTTT | CASSLVRLRDTQYF
TRBJ1-1 | TRBV11-2 | TRBD1 | TGTGCCAGCAGCTTAAGTCTCGCAGGGGGCTCGTCTGACACTGAAGCTTTCTTT | CASSLSLAGGSSDTEAFF
TRBJ2-7 | TRBV7-6 | TRBD1 | TGTGCCAGCAGCTTAATCCGGGACAGCAGCGAGCAGTACTTC | CASSLIRDSSEQYF
TRBJ2-3 | TRBV5-1 | TRBD1 | TGCGCCAGCAGCTTTGGACAGGGCTCCACAGATACGCAGTATTTT | CASSFGQGSTDTQYF
TRBJ1-2 | TRBV4-3 | TRBD1 | TGCGCCAGCAGCCAAGATAAGGCTTGGGACAGGGCGTACCACTATGGCTACACCTTC | CASSQDKAWDRAYHYGYTF